Listed here are 31 T cell receptor beta chains from one sample, sequenced in a study of blood T cell repertoires in COVID-19. TCRdb's table, derived via immunoSEQ multiplex PCR, lists solely in-frame clones and lacks some. The repertoire consists of about 270,000 clones, with about nine tenths occurring once and the leading ten covering 1.5% to 2%. Sequencing input: peripheral blood. The origin of the receptors is a woman aged 60 to 75 who had recovered from COVID-19.

This chain uses TRBV1 with TRBJ2-3; the table's D call of TRBD2 was not tested on the DNA. TRBV1 is flagged as a pseudogene. This CDR3 is 15 amino acids long. The CDR3 is CTSSQRRGVTDTQYF. CDR3 nucleotides: TGCACCAGCAGCCAACGGCGGGGGGTCACAGATACGCAGTATTTT.

This sequence joins TRBV7-9 and TRBJ2-1; 7 nucleotides agree with TRBD2. V shed 5 bases, J shed 3 bases, and the junction held 16 bases outside the gene matches. The CDR3 sequence is 18 residues long. Germline CDR1 SEHNR, CDR2 FQNEAQ (reference sequence). As DNA, the CDR3 is TGTGCCAGCAGCCCAACATTCAGGACTAGTGGCTTCTACAATGAGCAGTTCTTC. It translates to CASSPTFRTSGFYNEQFF.

The rearrangement joins TRBV28 to TRBJ1-6; tentative D call: TRBD1 (5 bases). Germline V gene sequence: CDR1 MDHEN, CDR2 SYDVKM. Trimming pared 6 bases from V and 4 bases from J, leaving 7 bases between. There are 13 residues in the CDR3. In nucleotides, the CDR3 is TGTGCCAGCAGGACAGATTATAATTCACCCCTCCACTTT. Its protein is CASRTDYNSPLHF.

V and J are TRBV4-1 and TRBJ2-1; TRBD2 aligns across 7 bases. Germline V gene data show CDR1 as MGHRA and CDR2 as YSYEKL. J lost 4 bases, V lost 1 base, and 7 bases had no gene match. This CDR3 contains 16 residues. As DNA, the CDR3 is TGCGCCAGCAGCCAAGTCCGGCTAGCGGTTTACAATGAGCAGTTCTTC. Encoded protein: CASSQVRLAVYNEQFF.

The chain recombines TRBV7-2 with TRBJ2-1; 7 nucleotides line up with TRBD2. CDR1 and CDR2 (germline): SGHTA, FQGNSA. The CDR3 is made up of 14 amino acids. V lost 1 base, J lost 10 bases, and 7 bases stayed unmatched. The CDR3 protein is CASSLVSSGAEQFF. CDR3 nucleotides: TGTGCCAGCAGCTTAGTCTCCAGCGGGGCCGAGCAGTTCTTC.

The chain uses TRBV28 and TRBJ1-4; the match to TRBD1 covers 10 bases. Losses at the gene ends were 6 bases for V and 6 bases for J; bases not matched to a gene: 7. Germline V gene data show CDR1 as MDHEN and CDR2 as SYDVKM. The CDR3 is 15 amino acids. The CDR3 region has the DNA TGTGCCAGCAGAGACTGGGACAGGGGTTATGAAAAACTGTTTTTT. As protein: CASRDWDRGYEKLFF.

The rearrangement links TRBV2 to TRBJ2-1; 11 bases map to TRBD1. Germline V gene sequence: CDR1 SNHLY, CDR2 FYNNEI. V shed 7 bases, J shed 2 bases, and the junction held 4 bases outside the gene matches. The CDR3 sequence is 15 residues long. CDR3 DNA: TGTGCCAGCAAGGGACAGGGGGGGGCCTACAATGAGCAGTTCTTC. Amino acid sequence: CASKGQGGAYNEQFF.

This clone was picked up one time. The rearrangement links TRBV24-1 to TRBJ1-4, with 9 bases aligning to TRBD1. The germline gives CDR1 KGHDR, CDR2 SFDVKD. V shed 3 bases and J 5 bases; nucleotides not matched to a gene: 3. CDR3 length equals 15 residues. The CDR3 nucleotides read TGTGCCACCAGTGATCCCGGGACAGGGAATGAAAAACTGTTTTTT. Amino acids: CATSDPGTGNEKLFF.

This clone showed up just once. This rearrangement joins TRBV9 to TRBJ1-2, with a possible D match to TRBD1 (5 bases). The CDR3 contains 14 residues. V lost 0 bases and J lost 2, with 8 bases in between. Germline V gene data show CDR1 as SGDLS and CDR2 as YYNGEE. CDR3 sequence reads: CASSVGRGNYGYTF. In DNA form, the CDR3 reads TGTGCCAGCAGCGTAGGGCGGGGGAACTATGGCTACACCTTC.

This clone was seen more than once but under ten times. The chain carries TRBV5-1 and TRBJ2-7, with D perhaps matching TRBD1 (5 bases). Germline-derived CDR1 and CDR2 are SGHRS and YFSETQ. The length of the CDR3 is 13 residues. The ends were cut back, 0 bases at V and 3 bases at J, with 7 bases in the middle. The CDR3 sequence: CASSLGQNYEQYF. The CDR3 DNA reads as TGCGCCAGCAGCTTGGGACAGAACTACGAGCAGTACTTC.

V usage is TRBV4-1 and J usage is TRBJ2-1; 13 bases match TRBD2. The V segment lost 3 bases and the J segment 5 bases; nucleotides outside the gene matches: 10. CDR3 length: 18 residues. CDR1 is MGHRA and CDR2 is YSYEKL in the germline V gene. In nucleotides, the CDR3 is TGCGCCAGCAGCCAGCCCGGACTAGCGGGGGCCGGGGACAATGAGCAGTTCTTC. Protein sequence: CASSQPGLAGAGDNEQFF.

The table lists this clone with a count of one. The chain carries TRBV5-1 and TRBJ2-1, with TRBD1 identical over 12 bases. This CDR3 spans 14 amino acids. V lost 7 bases and J lost 7; bases outside the gene matches: 6. The germline V gene has CDR1 SGHRS and CDR2 YFSETQ. The CDR3 region is CASSRDRGRNEQFF. The CDR3 region has the DNA TGCGCCAGCTCACGGGACAGGGGGCGAAATGAGCAGTTCTTC. The full variable domain, in which reference TRBV5-1 and TRBJ2-1 provide the parts outside the CDR3, is KAGVTQTPRYLIKTRGQQVTLSCSPISGHRSVSWYQQTPGQGLQFLFEYFSETQRNKGNFPGRFSGRQFSNSRSEMNVSTLELGDSALYLCASSRDRGRNEQFFGPGTRLTVL.

The gene calls are TRBV14 and TRBJ1-1; 9 bases are shared with TRBD1. J gave up 4 bases and V 4 bases, and 4 bases lay outside the gene matches. The V gene's germline CDR1 is SGHDN and CDR2 FVKESK. The CDR3 contains 14 residues. The CDR3 loop reads CASSPQGAITEAFF. The CDR3 DNA sequence: TGTGCCAGCAGCCCACAGGGGGCTATCACTGAAGCTTTCTTT.

This clone was observed a handful of times. This sequence joins TRBV4-1 and TRBJ1-2; D might be TRBD1 (6 bases). Germline CDR1 is MGHRA and CDR2 is YSYEKL. The CDR3 extends over 14 amino acids. Trimming pared 3 bases from V and 2 bases from J, leaving 10 bases between. The CDR3 here is CASSQPQGNYGYTF. CDR3 sequence (DNA): TGCGCCAGCAGCCAGCCCCAGGGGAACTATGGCTACACCTTC.

This clone appeared once. The J gene is TRBJ2-1, the V gene TRBV6-4; D is ambiguous. V was cut by 4 bases and J by 2 bases, with 6 bases left in between. The CDR3 extends over 13 amino acids. CDR1 is MRHNA, CDR2 SNTAGT, per germline. In DNA form, the CDR3 reads TGTGCCAGCAGTGTCTTTACCTACAATGAGCAGTTCTTC. This sequence encodes CASSVFTYNEQFF.

This clone has more than one count but fewer than ten. V usage is TRBV7-8 and J usage is TRBJ2-4; 9 bases fit TRBD1. Per the germline V gene, CDR1 is SGHVS and CDR2 is FQNEAQ. V gave up 8 bases and J gave up 7 bases; unmatched junction bases: 3. The length of the CDR3 is 12 residues. Here the CDR3 reads CASFGQGNIQYF. In DNA, the CDR3 is TGTGCCAGCTTCGGACAGGGGAACATTCAGTACTTC.

J is TRBJ1-4 and V is TRBV24-1; D perhaps matches TRBD1 (6 bases). This CDR3 has 12 residues. Germline V CDR1 and CDR2: KGHDR, SFDVKD. V shed 4 bases and J shed 10 bases, with 9 bases lying between them. The CDR3 region has the DNA TGTGCCACCAGTGACCCAGGGGCAAAACTGTTTTTT. This sequence encodes CATSDPGAKLFF.

The J gene is TRBJ1-6, the V gene TRBV29-1; D not certain. The CDR3 spans 14 residues. V lost 5 bases and J 8 bases, leaving 16 bases between the germline ends. The germline CDR1 and CDR2 sequences are SQVTM and ANQGSEA. CDR3 sequence (DNA): TGCAGCGTTACCCTATCGGGGTTGGATTCACCCCTCCACTTT. Translated, it gives CSVTLSGLDSPLHF.

The J gene is TRBJ1-1, the V gene TRBV19; possibly TRBD1 for D (6 bases). Trimming removed 6 bases at V and 8 bases at J, with 16 bases between. The length of the CDR3 is 13 residues. Germline V gives CDR1 LNHDA, CDR2 SQIVND (reference sequence). Here the CDR3 reads CASRKTGPREAFF. Written as DNA, the CDR3 is TGTGCCAGTAGGAAGACAGGTCCTCGGGAAGCTTTCTTT.

The V gene is TRBV6-5, the J gene TRBJ2-1; TRBD1 agrees at 9 bases. The CDR3 is made up of 15 amino acids. Per germline, CDR1 MNHEY and CDR2 SVGAGI. With V trimmed by 7 bases and J by 7 bases, 11 bases remained unmatched. The CDR3: CASTRGGQGLNEQFF. The CDR3 DNA sequence: TGTGCCAGCACTAGAGGGGGACAGGGATTGAATGAGCAGTTCTTC.

Comment on this clone: Other DNA sequences from this sample encode an identical CDR3 as well. This rearrangement joins TRBV2 to TRBJ1-1; 7 bases agree with TRBD1. CDR3 length: 14 amino acids. V lost 4 bases to trimming and J lost 4 bases; unmatched junction nucleotides: 6. CDR1 is SNHLY, CDR2 FYNNEI, per germline. CDR3: CASSVEGARTEAFF. As DNA, the CDR3 is TGTGCCAGCAGTGTTGAGGGGGCGCGCACTGAAGCTTTCTTT.

The chain is built from TRBV2 and TRBJ2-5; 8 bases fit TRBD1. This CDR3 is 12 amino acids long. From germline, CDR1 is SNHLY and CDR2 FYNNEI. The J segment lost 7 bases and the V segment lost 6 bases, leaving 4 bases of the junction unmatched. CDR3 residues: CASSEQGGTQYF. The CDR3 region has the DNA TGTGCCAGCAGCGAACAGGGGGGGACCCAGTACTTC.

The gene calls are TRBV7-8 and TRBJ1-1; D is possibly TRBD1 (5 bases). With 7 bases removed from V and 2 bases from J, the gap between germline ends came to 8 bases. The CDR3 extends over 12 amino acids. The germline CDR1 and CDR2 sequences are SGHVS and FQNEAQ. CDR3 sequence (DNA): TGTGCCAGCAAGGGGTTTAACACTGAAGCTTTCTTT. Residues: CASKGFNTEAFF.

This clone was counted once. The V call is TRBV29-1, the J call TRBJ1-1; D ambiguous. This CDR3 spans 12 amino acids. Trimming shortened V by 5 bases and J by 6 bases, and 13 bases separated the two germline ends. Germline-derived CDR1 and CDR2 are SQVTM and ANQGSEA. The CDR3 sequence is CSVFGDSPEAFF. The DNA for the CDR3 is TGCAGCGTTTTCGGGGATAGCCCTGAAGCTTTCTTT.

The chain couples TRBV6-2 or TRBV6-3 to TRBJ2-7, with D perhaps TRBD2 (6 bases). The CDR3 covers 14 residues. V shed 5 bases and J shed 2 bases, with 13 bases lying between them. Germline loops: CDR1 MNHEY, CDR2 SVGEGT. The CDR3 spells CASSHPGETYEQYF. As DNA, the CDR3 is TGTGCCAGCAGTCACCCGGGAGAGACCTACGAGCAGTACTTC.

This CDR3 is CASSPRSGTNTEAFF. Written as DNA, the CDR3 is TGTGCCAGCAGTCCTCGATCGGGAACGAACACTGAAGCTTTCTTT. The chain joins TRBV27 to TRBJ1-1; no reliable D call. V was shortened by 5 bases and J by 1 base, with 14 bases between the two germline ends. The CDR3 has 15 amino acids. Germline V gives CDR1 MNHEY, CDR2 SMNVEV (reference sequence).

The gene calls are TRBV3-1 (or the pseudogene TRBV3-2) and TRBJ2-3; 7 bases line up with TRBD2. This CDR3 region has 15 residues. In germline, CDR1 is LGHDT, CDR2 YNNKEL (reference sequence). V lost 2 bases to trimming and J lost 5 bases; unmatched junction nucleotides: 7. For the CDR3, the DNA is TGTGCCAGCAGCCAAACGATTGGGGGGGGAGATACGCAGTATTTT. Its translation: CASSQTIGGGDTQYF.

V gene TRBV5-1 combines with J gene TRBJ2-2; 10 nucleotides agree with TRBD2. Trimming cost V 2 bases and J 7 bases; bases outside gene matches: 5. This CDR3 comprises 15 residues. From germline, CDR1 is SGHRS and CDR2 YFSETQ. Written as DNA, the CDR3 is TGCGCCAGCAGCTTCCAAGCGGGGGGGCACGGGGAGCTGTTTTTT. It encodes CASSFQAGGHGELFF.

V usage is TRBV6-2 or TRBV6-3 and J usage is TRBJ2-7; TRBD1 agrees at 9 bases. Trimming removed 1 base from V and 2 bases from J; junction bases left unmatched: 3. CDR1 MNHEY and CDR2 SVGEGT come from the germline V gene. This CDR3 has 15 residues. In nucleotides, the CDR3 is TGTGCCAGCAGTTACTGGACAGGGGCCGCCTACGAGCAGTACTTC. Translation: CASSYWTGAAYEQYF.

The CDR3 here is CASSGVAGASGELFF. The CDR3 nucleotides read TGTGCCAGCAGTGGGGTAGCGGGGGCGTCCGGGGAGCTGTTTTTT. The V and J genes are TRBV6-2 or TRBV6-3 and TRBJ2-2; 9 bases line up with TRBD2. Germline V gives CDR1 MNHEY, CDR2 SVGEGT. V lost 5 bases, J lost 6 bases, and 7 bases stayed unmatched. There are 15 residues in the CDR3.

J is TRBJ2-2 and V is TRBV7-9; maybe TRBD1 (5 bases). CDR1 and CDR2 from the germline V gene are SEHNR and FQNEAQ (reference sequence). Trimming shortened V by 2 bases and J by 4 bases, and 14 bases separated the two germline ends. The CDR3 is 16 residues long. The DNA of the CDR3 is TGTGCCAGCAGCTTATTGGGGCCCGCGAGCACCGGGGAGCTGTTTTTT. Protein: CASSLLGPASTGELFF. Full variable domain (missing parts from reference TRBV7-9 and TRBJ2-2): DTGVSQNPRHKITKRGQNVTFRCDPISEHNRLYWYRQTLGQGPEFLTYFQNEAQLEKSRLLSDRFSAERPKGSFSTLEIQRTEQGDSAMYLCASSLLGPASTGELFFGEGSRLTVL.